The 31 T cell receptor beta chains given below trace back to one sample, sequenced in a study of cytomegalovirus exposure and HLA in healthy donors. PCR was performed using 60 Vbeta and 13 Jbeta primers. The method was immunoSEQ multiplex PCR; TCRdb's version includes in-frame clones alone and lacks a portion of them. The data show about 180,000 clones, roughly 85% seen once. Sequencing was carried out using PBMCs. The receptors here all came from a man aged 40-50 years in good health and CMV-seropositive.

V gene TRBV11-3 combines with J gene TRBJ2-1; a possible D gene is TRBD1 (5 bases). Per germline, CDR1 SGHNT and CDR2 YENEEA. The CDR3 length is 16 residues. V was pared by 5 bases and J by 5 bases, with 19 bases between. The CDR3 nucleotides are TGTGCCAGCAGCCCCAGGGCCCCGGACCCTAACAATGAGCAGTTCTTC. This translates into CASSPRAPDPNNEQFF.

The chain combines TRBV5-1 with TRBJ1-2; D remains unclear. From germline, CDR1 is SGHRS and CDR2 YFSETQ. With 0 bases removed from V and 8 bases from J, the gap between germline ends came to 8 bases. This CDR3 has 12 amino acids. CDR3 loop: CASSLERAGYTF. The CDR3 nucleotides read TGCGCCAGCAGCTTGGAGCGTGCGGGCTACACCTTC.

The genes are TRBV6-1 and TRBJ2-7; weak D call: TRBD2 (6 bases). This CDR3 region has 14 residues. The V gene's germline CDR1 is MNHNS and CDR2 SASEGT. V was shortened by 6 bases and J by 0 bases, with 12 bases between the two germline ends. The CDR3 sequence is CASSPGDLSYEQYF. CDR3 in DNA: TGTGCCAGCAGCCCGGGAGACCTCTCCTACGAGCAGTACTTC.

This clone was observed a handful of times. The J gene is TRBJ2-1, the V gene TRBV2; unclear D gene. The V end was cut by 8 bases, the J end by 4 bases, with 6 bases between. Germline V gene lookup returns CDR1 SNHLY and CDR2 FYNNEI. CDR3 length: 11 amino acids. The CDR3 loop is CASAEYNEQFF. CDR3 nucleotides: TGTGCCAGCGCGGAGTACAATGAGCAGTTCTTC.

The chain carries TRBV5-1 and TRBJ2-6; D unclear. CDR1 SGHRS and CDR2 YFSETQ come from the germline V gene. The germline V and J ends were trimmed by 2 bases and 2 bases, with 8 bases remaining between them. The CDR3 runs to 15 residues. The CDR3 sequence: CASSFPEPGANVLTF. CDR3 nucleotide sequence: TGCGCCAGCAGCTTCCCGGAGCCTGGGGCCAACGTCCTGACTTTC.

The J gene is TRBJ1-5, the V gene TRBV27, with D unclear. The CDR3 totals 16 residues. The V gene lost 4 bases and the J gene lost 7 bases, with 20 bases spanning the gap. Germline V gene lookup returns CDR1 MNHEY and CDR2 SMNVEV (reference sequence). The CDR3 loop reads CASSSGDGSFGQPQHF. In DNA form, the CDR3 reads TGTGCCAGCAGTTCTGGTGACGGGAGTTTTGGACAGCCCCAGCATTTT.

This clone was recorded a few times. The chain recombines TRBV5-1 with TRBJ1-2, with D hard to call. Germline CDR1 and CDR2: SGHRS and YFSETQ. This CDR3 comprises 14 residues. V dropped 6 bases and J dropped 7 bases, with 19 bases sitting between them. DNA of the CDR3: TGCGCCAGCAAAGAGGAGAATAAATGGAGTGGCTACACCTTC. It specifies CASKEENKWSGYTF. The whole variable domain, filled in from reference TRBV5-1 and TRBJ1-2, reads KAGVTQTPRYLIKTRGQQVTLSCSPISGHRSVSWYQQTPGQGLQFLFEYFSETQRNKGNFPGRFSGRQFSNSRSEMNVSTLELGDSALYLCASKEENKWSGYTFGSGTRLTVV.

This clone occurred a few times. This chain links TRBV29-1 with TRBJ2-4; 7 bases agree with TRBD1. The CDR3 spans 13 residues. V trimming: 6 bases; J trimming: 1 base; junction bases outside the gene matches: 3. Germline V lookup: CDR1 SQVTM, CDR2 ANQGSEA. CDR3 sequence (DNA): TGCAGCGTCTCCAGGGGGGCCAAAAACATTCAGTACTTC. Encoded protein: CSVSRGAKNIQYF.

This rearrangement joins TRBV27 to TRBJ1-1, with 9 bases that match TRBD1. The CDR3 has 14 residues. The ends lost 5 bases at V and 1 base at J; junction bases unmatched: 2. Germline CDR1 reads MNHEY; CDR2 reads SMNVEV (reference sequence). CDR3: CASSLTGGNTEAFF. DNA of the CDR3: TGTGCCAGCAGTCTGACAGGGGGGAACACTGAAGCTTTCTTT.

The V and J genes are TRBV5-1 and TRBJ2-1, with TRBD2 identical over 8 bases. Trimming removed 4 bases from V and 3 bases from J; junction bases left unmatched: 6. Per the germline V gene, CDR1 is SGHRS and CDR2 is YFSETQ. This CDR3 contains 15 residues. The CDR3 spells CASSTTGGNYNEQFF. DNA for the CDR3: TGCGCCAGCAGCACCACGGGAGGGAACTACAATGAGCAGTTCTTC. The variable domain in full, completed from reference TRBV5-1 and TRBJ2-1, reads KAGVTQTPRYLIKTRGQQVTLSCSPISGHRSVSWYQQTPGQGLQFLFEYFSETQRNKGNFPGRFSGRQFSNSRSEMNVSTLELGDSALYLCASSTTGGNYNEQFFGPGTRLTVL.

This sequence joins TRBV6-1 and TRBJ2-1; the D gene is possibly TRBD2 (6 bases). This CDR3 region has 15 residues. V lost 7 bases, J lost 11 bases, and 24 bases lay in between. Germline V gene lookup returns CDR1 MNHNS and CDR2 SASEGT. The CDR3 protein is CASTPKTGVGVKQFF. DNA for the CDR3: TGTGCCAGCACCCCTAAAACGGGAGTGGGAGTTAAGCAGTTCTTC.

The chain employs TRBV5-1 and TRBJ2-1; D not resolved. CDR1 SGHRS and CDR2 YFSETQ come from the germline V gene. This CDR3 contains 13 residues. Between the trimmed V and J ends, which lost 0 bases and 7 bases, there was a span of 8 bases. CDR3 in amino acids: CASSLALGNEQFF. Written as DNA, the CDR3 is TGCGCCAGCAGCTTGGCCCTCGGGAATGAGCAGTTCTTC.

The V call is TRBV19, the J call TRBJ1-4; D perhaps matches TRBD1 (5 bases). The V gene lost 4 bases and the J gene lost 8 bases, with 17 bases spanning the gap. The germline V gene encodes CDR1 LNHDA and CDR2 SQIVND (reference sequence). This CDR3 region has 15 residues. The CDR3 is CASSTSRTPQEKLFF. The CDR3 DNA sequence: TGTGCCAGTAGTACCTCCAGGACACCCCAGGAAAAACTGTTTTTT.

The chain carries TRBV6-1 and TRBJ2-7; perhaps TRBD2 as D (5 bases). Trimming cost V 1 base and J 6 bases, with 7 bases left between them. Germline CDR1 and CDR2: MNHNS and SASEGT. The length of the CDR3 is 12 residues. The CDR3 nucleotides read TGTGCCAGCAGTGAAGTCGGGGTCGAGCAGTACTTC. Amino acid sequence: CASSEVGVEQYF.

The chain couples TRBV5-1 to TRBJ2-1, with 10 nucleotides matching TRBD1. The trim removed 0 bases at V and 8 bases at J, leaving 5 bases unmatched. Per the germline V gene, CDR1 is SGHRS and CDR2 is YFSETQ. There are 15 residues in the CDR3. CDR3 sequence: CASSLGTGGYHEQFF. In DNA, the CDR3 is TGCGCCAGCAGCTTGGGGACAGGGGGTTACCATGAGCAGTTCTTC.

The V and J genes are TRBV7-2 and TRBJ1-2; 7 bases line up with TRBD1. CDR3 length: 14 residues. V gave up 4 bases and J gave up 8 bases; unmatched junction bases: 10. Looked up from germline, CDR1 is SGHTA and CDR2 is FQGNSA. The DNA for the CDR3 is TGTGCCAGCAGCTCGACCGACAGGGTGTACGGCTACACCTTC. Translating it yields CASSSTDRVYGYTF.

The chain couples TRBV7-9 to TRBJ2-7; 9 bases fit TRBD1. Germline V lookup: CDR1 SEHNR, CDR2 FQNEAQ (reference sequence). CDR3 length equals 14 residues. Trimming removed 6 bases from V and 5 bases from J; junction bases left unmatched: 8. Here the CDR3 reads CASSLGTGWHEQYF. The CDR3 DNA reads as TGTGCCAGCAGTCTTGGGACAGGGTGGCACGAGCAGTACTTC.

The chain is built from TRBV14 and TRBJ2-3; maybe TRBD2 (6 bases). Trimming took off 0 bases at V and 1 base at J, with 11 bases between the two ends. Per the germline V gene, CDR1 is SGHDN and CDR2 is FVKESK. The CDR3 runs 16 residues. The CDR3 nucleotides are TGTGCCAGCAGCCAAGATTTCGGGAGCGGCACAGATACGCAGTATTTT. Residues: CASSQDFGSGTDTQYF.

The CDR3 DNA sequence: TGTGCCAGCATACGCCAGCGGAGCTACGAGCAGTACTTC. Protein sequence: CASIRQRSYEQYF. This chain links TRBV6-1 with TRBJ2-7; possibly TRBD2 for D (5 bases). V was clipped by 7 bases and J by 3 bases, with 13 bases between them. The CDR3 has 13 residues. Germline CDR1 is MNHNS and CDR2 is SASEGT.

The table lists this clone with a few counts. The rearrangement uses TRBV18 and TRBJ2-5, with a tentative D call TRBD2 (6 bases). The CDR3 loop spans 13 amino acids. Germline lookup yields CDR1 KGHSH and CDR2 LQKENI. With 2 bases removed from V and 5 bases from J, the gap between germline ends came to 9 bases. The CDR3 nucleotides are TGTGCCAGCTCACCAGCGGGGATTGAGACCCAGTACTTC. The encoded protein is CASSPAGIETQYF.

Only a few counts were recorded for this clone. V gene TRBV15 combines with J gene TRBJ2-1, with TRBD2 identical over 7 bases. Germline CDR1 and CDR2: LNHNV and YYDKDF (reference sequence). There are 17 residues in the CDR3. The junction had 5 bases not matched to a gene; V was cut back by 0 bases and J by 0 bases. The CDR3: CATSRDWGGGSYNEQFF. The CDR3 nucleotides read TGTGCCACCAGCAGAGATTGGGGCGGGGGCTCCTACAATGAGCAGTTCTTC.

The chain joins TRBV21-1 to TRBJ2-2; TRBD2, the table's D call, lacks a check against the DNA. TRBV21-1 is a documented pseudogene. The CDR3 extends over 17 amino acids. CDR3 sequence reads: CASSKGLAGGKGGELFF. The CDR3 coding sequence is TGTGCCAGCAGCAAAGGACTAGCGGGGGGTAAGGGGGGGGAGCTGTTTTTT.

The chain is built from TRBV6-1 and TRBJ1-5; possible D gene TRBD1, 6 bases. In germline, CDR1 is MNHNS, CDR2 SASEGT. The CDR3 extends over 13 amino acids. V gave up 7 bases and J gave up 5 bases, with 12 bases separating them. The CDR3 coding sequence is TGTGCCAGCACCCGGACAGACGATCAGCCCCAGCATTTT. Protein sequence: CASTRTDDQPQHF.

This chain uses TRBV27 with TRBJ2-3; no clear D gene. This CDR3 is built from 17 residues. Trimming pared 2 bases from V and 0 bases from J, leaving 15 bases between. Per the germline V gene, CDR1 is MNHEY and CDR2 is SMNVEV (reference sequence). CDR3 nucleotides: TGTGCCAGCAGTTTAAATCTCGCCCAGATTAGCACAGATACGCAGTATTTT. Protein product: CASSLNLAQISTDTQYF.

The gene calls are TRBV5-1 and TRBJ2-2; 8 positions agree with TRBD2. Germline assignment: CDR1 SGHRS and CDR2 YFSETQ. Losses at the gene ends were 5 bases for V and 5 bases for J; bases not matched to a gene: 8. The CDR3 is 15 amino acids. CDR3 loop: CASRGNGLATGELFF. CDR3 coding DNA: TGCGCCAGCAGGGGGAATGGACTAGCAACCGGGGAGCTGTTTTTT.

The chain links TRBV5-4 to TRBJ2-3; possible D gene TRBD2, 5 bases. Germline V gene sequence: CDR1 SGHNT, CDR2 YYREEE (reference sequence). This CDR3 comprises 15 residues. The V and J ends lost 4 bases and 1 base respectively, with 13 bases between them. CDR3 nucleotide sequence: TGTGCCAGCAGCGTTAGCGAGAAGCGCACAGATACGCAGTATTTT. Its protein product is CASSVSEKRTDTQYF.

This chain uses TRBV28 with TRBJ1-1; D not certain. This CDR3 is built from 13 residues. V was pared by 6 bases and J by 3 bases, with 11 bases between. The germline CDR1 and CDR2 sequences are MDHEN and SYDVKM. The CDR3 DNA reads TGTGCCAGCAGACAATCGTCCTACACTGAAGCTTTCTTT. Amino acid sequence: CASRQSSYTEAFF. Drawing the rest from reference TRBV28 and TRBJ1-1, the complete variable domain is DVKVTQSSRYLVKRTGEKVFLECVQDMDHENMFWYRQDPGLGLRLIYFSYDVKMKEKGDIPEGYSVSREKKERFSLILESASTNQTSMYLCASRQSSYTEAFFGQGTRLTVV.

The genes are TRBV6-5 and TRBJ1-2, with 8 bases that match TRBD1. CDR1 and CDR2 (germline): MNHEY, SVGAGI. Trimming removed 8 bases from V and 1 base from J; junction bases left unmatched: 6. The CDR3 consists of 14 residues. CDR3 sequence: CASHGQGDNYGYTF. Written as DNA, the CDR3 is TGTGCCAGCCACGGACAGGGAGATAACTATGGCTACACCTTC.

This clone appeared a few times. The gene calls are TRBV5-6 and TRBJ1-5; TRBD1 matches at 10 bases. The germline gives CDR1 SGHDT, CDR2 YYEEEE. The CDR3 sequence is 14 residues long. J lost 9 bases, V lost 2 bases, and 5 bases had no gene match. CDR3 bases: TGTGCCAGCAGCTTTGGACAGGGGGAATCGCCCCAGCATTTT. Translated, it gives CASSFGQGESPQHF.

V is TRBV19 and J is TRBJ1-5; D ambiguous. Deletions cut 5 bases from V and 4 bases from J, with 18 bases between. The CDR3 has 16 amino acids. Germline CDR1 LNHDA, CDR2 SQIVND (reference sequence). The CDR3 is CASSLTGGRANQPQHF. Written as DNA, the CDR3 is TGTGCCAGTAGTCTCACGGGTGGGCGGGCGAATCAGCCCCAGCATTTT.

This chain uses TRBV7-3 with TRBJ2-7; 10 positions match TRBD1. Germline V gene lookup returns CDR1 SGHTA and CDR2 FQGTGA. The V segment lost 4 bases and the J segment 6 bases; nucleotides outside the gene matches: 9. CDR3 length: 15 residues. CDR3 nucleotides: TGTGCCAGCAGCTCGGGACAGGGGAGGGTAGCCGAGCAGTACTTC. It is translated as CASSSGQGRVAEQYF.